The sequence of this T cell receptor (beta chain) was determined in a study of a mutant IDH1 vaccine in newly diagnosed glioma. Study context: Patients received eight vaccinations in weeks 1, 3, 5, 7, 11, 15, 19, 23. Standard pretreatment was either radiotherapy, temozolomide, or, for most, radiochemotherapy with temozolomide. Vaccination was launched 4-6 weeks after radiotherapy alone, or with temozolomide cycles.

CDR1 is SGHVS and CDR2 is FNYEAQ in the germline V gene. This CDR3 has 15 amino acids. V shed 9 bases, J shed 4 bases, and the junction held 10 bases outside the gene matches. Remarks on this clone: The antigen is unknown.

TCRdb's copy holds only in-frame clones and misses some; the assay was immunoSEQ multiplex PCR. The sample contains around 78,000 clones, 75% to 85% of which appear only once. Time point described: week 23, last vaccination. Every single dose of the vaccine, 300 ug of mutant IDH1 20-mer peptide, came with topical imiquimod. Each astrocytoma in the donors was new, WHO grade 3 or 4, IDH1-mutant and ATRX-lost. This clonotype was obtained from a man aged 30-40 years with glioma. Some clones in this sample may be carry-over from other donors' samples. The chain links TRBV7-6 to TRBJ2-3; TRBD2 matches at 10 bases. Sequencing was performed on PBMCs, taken from a glioma patient whose treatment included an IDH1 peptide vaccine. The CDR3 loop reads CASSGSSGGADTQYF. CDR3 sequence (DNA): TGTGCCAGTTCGGGGTCTAGCGGGGGAGCAGATACGCAGTATTTT.